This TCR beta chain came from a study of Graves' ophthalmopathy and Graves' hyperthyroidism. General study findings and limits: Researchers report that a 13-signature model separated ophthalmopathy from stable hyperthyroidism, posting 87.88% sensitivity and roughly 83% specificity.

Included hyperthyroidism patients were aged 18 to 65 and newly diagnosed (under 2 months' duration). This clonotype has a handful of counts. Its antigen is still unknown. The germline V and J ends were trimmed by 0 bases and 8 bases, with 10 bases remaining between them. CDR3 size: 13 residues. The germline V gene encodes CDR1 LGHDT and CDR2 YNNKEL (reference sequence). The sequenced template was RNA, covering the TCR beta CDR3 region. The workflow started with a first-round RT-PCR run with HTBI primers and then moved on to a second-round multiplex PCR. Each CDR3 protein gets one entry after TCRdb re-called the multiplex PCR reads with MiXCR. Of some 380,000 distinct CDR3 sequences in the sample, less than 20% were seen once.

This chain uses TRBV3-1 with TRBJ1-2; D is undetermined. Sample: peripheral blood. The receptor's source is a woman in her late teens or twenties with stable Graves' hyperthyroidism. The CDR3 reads CASSQDLNRGYTF. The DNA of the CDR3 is TGTGCCAGCAGCCAAGATTTGAATCGCGGCTACACCTTC. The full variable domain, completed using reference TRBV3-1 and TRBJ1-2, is DTAVSQTPKYLVTQMGNDKSIKCEQNLGHDTMYWYKQDSKKFLKIMFSYNNKELIINETVPNRFSPKSPDKAHLNLHINSLELGDSAVYFCASSQDLNRGYTFGSGTRLTVV.